This T cell receptor (beta chain) was sequenced during a study of blood T cells in healthy people across ages. A sample-barcoded 5' primer and a J-beta primer mix were used in a second PCR of about 6 to 11 cycles. TCRdb called the 5' RACE reads again in MiXCR, with one record for every CDR3 protein. Of about 720,000 distinct CDR3 sequences listed, about 20% are singletons. Study-level results: Using unsorted PBMCs precluded a conclusive naive versus antigen-experienced comparison.

Note on this clonotype: Its target is not known.

Every donor gave ten milliliters of peripheral blood. Unmatched junction bases numbered 8, after V lost 5 bases and J lost 8 bases. CDR3 length: 15 residues. Per germline, CDR1 LGHNA and CDR2 YSLEER. The TCR sequence derives from a man aged 70 or older in good health. This chain joins TRBV4-3 and TRBJ1-4, with TRBD1 matching over 10 bases. Sequencing input: blood. CDR3 residues: CASSSRGTGEEKLFF. In DNA, the CDR3 is TGCGCCAGCAGCTCACGGGGGACAGGGGAGGAAAAACTGTTTTTT.